Below, 16 T cell receptor beta chains from the same sample are listed, as sequenced in a study of T-cell memory formation after mild COVID-19. TCRdb used MiXCR to reprocess the 5' RACE reads, holding one entry per CDR3 protein. The sample holds more than 350,000 distinct CDR3 sequences; about 15% are singletons and the top ten take 20% to 25%. Input material: PBMCs or a T cell subset sorted from them (not recorded which). The receptor source for this set is a man aged 18 to 29 who had mild COVID-19 (a few samples of this study predate the infection). Cell type and time point are not known.

This clonotype was picked up a small number of times. The chain carries TRBV12-3 or TRBV12-4 and TRBJ1-2; D uncertain. The CDR3 runs 13 residues. Trimming took off 5 bases at V and 4 bases at J, with 11 bases between the two ends. The CDR3, as DNA: TGTGCCAGCAGTATTGGGCTTGGCTATGGCTACACCTTC. It encodes CASSIGLGYGYTF.

This clonotype was recorded a few times. The chain carries TRBV20-1 and TRBJ2-5, with D unresolved. CDR3 length equals 13 residues. The V end lost 4 bases, the J end lost 1 base, and 10 bases lay between the germline ends. The germline V gene has CDR1 DFQATT and CDR2 SNEGSKA (reference sequence). CDR3 coding DNA: TGCAGTGCTAAACTGATTAGCCAAGAGACCCAGTACTTC. Translating gives CSAKLISQETQYF.

The chain joins TRBV12-3 or TRBV12-4 to TRBJ1-2; D not certain. The ends were cut back, 4 bases at V and 6 bases at J, with 9 bases in the middle. The CDR3 is 12 amino acids. CDR3 nucleotide sequence: TGTGCCAGCAGTTCTTCCTTCGATGGCTACACCTTC. Its protein is CASSSSFDGYTF.

The V and J genes are TRBV9 and TRBJ2-1; D may be TRBD2 (6 bases). CDR1 is SGDLS, CDR2 YYNGEE, per germline. The CDR3 spans 16 residues. V gave up 1 base and J gave up 6 bases, with 17 bases separating them. CDR3 coding DNA: TGTGCCAGCAGCGTATCCGGGCGGGGCACCAGCAATGAGCAGTTCTTC. Translated, it gives CASSVSGRGTSNEQFF.

The chain has TRBV20-1 and TRBJ2-1, with 8 bases aligning to TRBD2. Germline V gene data show CDR1 as DFQATT and CDR2 as SNEGSKA (reference sequence). V lost 3 bases to trimming and J lost 11 bases; unmatched junction nucleotides: 9. The CDR3 has 13 amino acids. Written as DNA, the CDR3 is TGCAGTGCTAGTATGCTAGCGGGCGTTCAGCAGTTCTTC. Translating gives CSASMLAGVQQFF.

This chain uses TRBV5-4 with TRBJ2-7, with 9 bases fitting TRBD1. Trimming cost V 2 bases and J 3 bases; bases outside gene matches: 3. Germline CDR1 SGHNT, CDR2 YYREEE (reference sequence). The CDR3 is 14 residues long. The CDR3 DNA sequence: TGTGCCAGCAGCTTTCCGGGACAGGGCTACGAGCAGTACTTC. Amino acid sequence: CASSFPGQGYEQYF. Combining the CDR3 with reference TRBV5-4 and TRBJ2-7 gives the whole variable domain ETGVTQSPTHLIKTRGQQVTLRCSSQSGHNTVSWYQQALGQGPQFIFQYYREEENGRGNFPPRFSGLQFPNYSSELNVNALELDDSALYLCASSFPGQGYEQYFGPGTRLTVT.

The chain has TRBV14 and TRBJ2-3, with 14 nucleotides matching TRBD2. The V and J ends lost 4 bases and 3 bases, in that order; junction bases with no gene match: 15. The length of the CDR3 is 20 residues. Germline assignment: CDR1 SGHDN and CDR2 FVKESK. As DNA, the CDR3 is TGTGCCAGCAGCCCAGGACTAGCGGGGGGTGCTTGGTACGGGACAGATACGCAGTATTTT. As protein: CASSPGLAGGAWYGTDTQYF.

V and J are TRBV25-1 and TRBJ1-1, with no clear D. Germline-derived CDR1 and CDR2 are MGHDK and SYGVNS. The ends were cut back, 8 bases at V and 5 bases at J, with 12 bases in the middle. This CDR3 comprises 12 residues. CDR3 in DNA: TGTGCCAGCGGGCGGAACCCAACTGAAGCTTTCTTT. Translation gives CASGRNPTEAFF.

This sequence joins TRBV9 and TRBJ2-5; 7 bases match TRBD2. Germline CDR1 SGDLS, CDR2 YYNGEE. Unmatched junction bases numbered 7, after V lost 4 bases and J lost 1 base. The CDR3 spans 15 residues. DNA for the CDR3: TGTGCCAGCAGCCCCCGGGGGGACCTCCAAGAGACCCAGTACTTC. It encodes CASSPRGDLQETQYF.

The chain couples TRBV5-4 to TRBJ2-6; no clear D. With 1 base removed from V and 13 bases from J, the gap between germline ends came to 15 bases. This CDR3 contains 14 residues. The germline CDR1 and CDR2 sequences are SGHNT and YYREEE (reference sequence). The CDR3 nucleotides read TGTGCCAGCAGCTTGACGTTCCGCCTCGGAGTCCTGACTTTC. Translated, it gives CASSLTFRLGVLTF.

This clonotype was picked up a small number of times. The V and J genes are TRBV6-5 and TRBJ1-1, with D unresolved. The V end lost 1 base, the J end lost 4 bases, and 13 bases lay between the germline ends. From germline, CDR1 is MNHEY and CDR2 SVGAGI. There are 15 residues in the CDR3. CDR3 protein: CASSYFTGGGTEAFF. In nucleotides, the CDR3 is TGTGCCAGCAGTTACTTCACCGGCGGTGGCACTGAAGCTTTCTTT.

CDR3 nucleotide sequence: TGTGCCATCACACAACAGGAGGGCACTGAAGCTTTCTTT. Translating it yields CAITQQEGTEAFF. The V call is TRBV10-3, the J call TRBJ1-1; maybe TRBD1 (5 bases). This CDR3 contains 13 residues. Germline lookup yields CDR1 ENHRY and CDR2 SYGVKD. Trimming pared 7 bases from V and 4 bases from J, leaving 13 bases between.

V usage is TRBV18 and J usage is TRBJ2-5; D is uncertain. V lost 3 bases and J 4 bases, leaving 12 bases between the germline ends. Germline CDR1 reads KGHSH; CDR2 reads LQKENI. The CDR3 covers 14 residues. The chain's CDR3 is CASSPRVPPETQYF. CDR3 nucleotide sequence: TGTGCCAGCTCACCGAGAGTACCCCCAGAGACCCAGTACTTC.

This clonotype was detected only a few times. This chain connects TRBV14 to TRBJ2-1; D ambiguous. V shed 1 base and J shed 8 bases, with 15 bases lying between them. CDR1 is SGHDN and CDR2 is FVKESK in the germline V gene. This CDR3 is built from 15 residues. CDR3 region: CASSQGAVDWDEQFF. The DNA for the CDR3 is TGTGCCAGCAGCCAAGGGGCCGTGGATTGGGATGAGCAGTTCTTC. Combining the CDR3 with reference TRBV14 and TRBJ2-1 gives the whole variable domain EAGVTQFPSHSVIEKGQTVTLRCDPISGHDNLYWYRRVMGKEIKFLLHFVKESKQDESGMPNNRFLAERTGGTYSTLKVQPAELEDSGVYFCASSQGAVDWDEQFFGPGTRLTVL.

This clonotype has a handful of counts. CDR3 nucleotides: TGTGCCAGCAGTCCCCGCCGTGATAAGGGCAATGAGCAGTTCTTC. It translates to CASSPRRDKGNEQFF. This chain joins TRBV27 and TRBJ2-1; D gene unclear. The V end was cut by 5 bases, the J end by 6 bases, with 17 bases between. Germline loops: CDR1 MNHEY, CDR2 SMNVEV (reference sequence). This CDR3 is 15 amino acids long.

This clonotype has at least ten counts. The DNA for the CDR3 is TGTGCCAGCAGTTTGGTGGGGGGAATCAATGAGCAGTTCTTC. This encodes CASSLVGGINEQFF. The chain joins TRBV12-3 or TRBV12-4 to TRBJ2-1; D possibly corresponds to TRBD2 (6 bases). The CDR3 is 14 residues long. V gave up 3 bases and J gave up 6 bases, with 12 bases separating them.